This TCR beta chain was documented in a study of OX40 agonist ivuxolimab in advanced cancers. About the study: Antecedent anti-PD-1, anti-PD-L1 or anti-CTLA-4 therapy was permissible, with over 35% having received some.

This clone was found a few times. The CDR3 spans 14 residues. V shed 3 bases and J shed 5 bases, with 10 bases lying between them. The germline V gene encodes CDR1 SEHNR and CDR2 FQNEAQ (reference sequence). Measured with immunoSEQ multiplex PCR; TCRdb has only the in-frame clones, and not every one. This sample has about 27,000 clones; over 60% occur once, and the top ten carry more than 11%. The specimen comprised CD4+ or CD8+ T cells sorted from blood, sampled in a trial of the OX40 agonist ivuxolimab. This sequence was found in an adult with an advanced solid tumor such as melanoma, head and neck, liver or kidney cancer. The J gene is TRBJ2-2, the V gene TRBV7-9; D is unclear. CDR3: CASSFWGKTGELFF. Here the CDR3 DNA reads TGTGCCAGCAGCTTCTGGGGAAAGACCGGGGAGCTGTTTTTT.